The 6 T cell receptor beta chains below were found in one sample sequenced in a study of OX40 agonist ivuxolimab in advanced cancers. Using immunoSEQ multiplex PCR, the repertoire was profiled, and TCRdb retains in-frame clones only, with some absent. Of some 99,000 clones listed, around nine tenths are singletons. The source was CD4+ or CD8+ T cells sorted from blood, collected in a trial of the OX40 agonist ivuxolimab. These receptors were collected from an adult with an advanced solid tumor such as melanoma, head and neck, liver or kidney cancer.

Worth noting for this clone: The conserved phenylalanine or tryptophan is not found at the CDR3 terminus, so this likely reflects a read error. The chain links TRBV6-1 to TRBJ1-6; 7 bases match TRBD1. Germline V CDR1 and CDR2: MNHNS, SASEGT. This CDR3 has 15 amino acids. The J segment lost 6 bases and the V segment lost 6 bases, leaving 8 bases of the junction unmatched. The CDR3 protein is CASRGSGTANSPLHL. The CDR3 DNA reads as TGTGCCAGCAGGGGAAGCGGGACAGCTAATTCACCCCTCCACCTT.

V gene TRBV7-2 combines with J gene TRBJ2-2; D is perhaps TRBD2 (5 bases). The V gene lost 5 bases and the J gene lost 3 bases, with 16 bases spanning the gap. Germline lookup yields CDR1 SGHTA and CDR2 FQGNSA. The length of the CDR3 is 16 residues. CDR3: CASSITSQVYTGELFF. The CDR3, as DNA: TGTGCCAGCAGCATAACTAGTCAGGTCTACACCGGGGAGCTGTTTTTT.

The CDR3 loop reads CASSEALGLVFYEQYF. Written as DNA, the CDR3 is TGTGCCAGCAGTGAAGCGCTGGGACTAGTATTCTACGAGCAGTACTTC. The chain combines TRBV2 with TRBJ2-7; 8 bases line up with TRBD2. The CDR3 has 16 amino acids. The trim removed 0 bases at V and 3 bases at J, leaving 7 bases unmatched. Germline V gene sequence: CDR1 SNHLY, CDR2 FYNNEI.

The chain combines TRBV5-4 with TRBJ1-4; 7 bases align to TRBD1. Per germline, CDR1 SGHNT and CDR2 YYREEE (reference sequence). The CDR3 loop spans 13 amino acids. Losses at the gene ends were 6 bases for V and 5 bases for J; bases not matched to a gene: 4. The CDR3 loop is CASTLDRNEKLFF. CDR3 DNA sequence: TGTGCCAGCACCCTGGACAGGAATGAAAAACTGTTTTTT.

This chain uses TRBV28 with TRBJ1-5, with TRBD1 matching 7 bases. The V segment lost 3 bases and the J segment 9 bases; nucleotides outside the gene matches: 14. Germline CDR1 reads MDHEN; CDR2 reads SYDVKM. There are 16 residues in the CDR3. In DNA form, the CDR3 reads TGTGCCAGCAGTTTGTATTCGGGACAGACCCGACCGCCCCAGCATTTT. Translating it yields CASSLYSGQTRPPQHF.

The genes are TRBV28 and TRBJ2-3; weak D call: TRBD2 (6 bases). The CDR3 loop spans 13 amino acids. Trimming shortened V by 5 bases and J by 5 bases, and 11 bases separated the two germline ends. Germline CDR1 reads MDHEN; CDR2 reads SYDVKM. DNA of the CDR3: TGTGCCAGCAGTCCTCGCGGGGTAGATACGCAGTATTTT. Amino acids: CASSPRGVDTQYF.